This TCR beta chain was sequenced in a study of human T cells and chemical hapten exposure. Study-wide context: Cases of alopecia areata, totalis or universalis occurred in a predominantly female patient group.

The table lists this clonotype with a few counts. As for time point: patch test 2, 6 weeks after DPC sensitization. Treatment here: therapeutic diphenylcyclopropenone sensitization with weekly scalp DPC. Only after blood had been drawn was each patch test applied. Total RNA was extracted from unfractionated whole blood. The CDR3 covers 12 residues. Germline V gene sequence: CDR1 SQVTM, CDR2 ANQGSEA. Trimming took 7 bases from V and 5 from J; bases not matched to a gene: 5. Unique molecular identifiers were attached to individual cDNA molecules within the library. TCRdb used MiXCR to reprocess the RACE reads, holding one entry per CDR3 protein. The sample carries 110,000 or so distinct CDR3 sequences, more than 7% recorded once.

This sequence originates from a woman between 35 and 50 years old with alopecia areata. Some clones in this sample may be carry-over from other donors' samples. The rearrangement links TRBV29-1 to TRBJ2-4; 7 bases are shared with TRBD1. Source: whole blood, taken in connection with sensitization to the hapten diphenylcyclopropenone (DPC). CDR3 bases: TGCAGCGCAGGGGGTCACGAAAACATTCAGTACTTC. Translated, it gives CSAGGHENIQYF.